The next 11 T cell receptor beta chains were all read from a single sample in a study of graft-versus-host responses after intestinal transplantation. Processed graft tissue released its intraepithelial and lamina propria lymphocytes. Generated by immunoSEQ multiplex PCR, the TCRdb table keeps only in-frame clones and is missing some. This sample yields 25,000 to 30,000 clones, of which approximately 80% are seen a single time; 2.5% to 3.5% belongs to the top ten. The material sequenced was ileum tissue, taken 98 days after intestinal transplantation. Receptors originate from a human patient who received an intestinal transplant, so some T cells may come from the graft donor.

This chain's CDR3 is CSVEDQGVSDEQYF. The CDR3, as DNA: TGCAGCGTTGAAGATCAGGGGGTTTCGGACGAGCAGTACTTC. The J gene is TRBJ2-7, the V gene TRBV29-1, with 7 positions matching TRBD1. After removal of 0 bases from V and 5 bases from J, the junction contained 7 bases not matched to a gene. The CDR3 spans 14 residues. The germline CDR1 and CDR2 sequences are SQVTM and ANQGSEA.

This chain links TRBV2 with TRBJ1-1; D not certain. This CDR3 has 12 residues. V lost 1 base and J 4 bases, leaving 4 bases between the germline ends. Germline loops: CDR1 SNHLY, CDR2 FYNNEI. CDR3 sequence reads: CASSEGPTEAFF. In nucleotides, the CDR3 is TGTGCCAGCAGTGAAGGGCCCACTGAAGCTTTCTTT.

The chain links TRBV19 to TRBJ2-4, with a possible D match to TRBD1 (5 bases). Per germline, CDR1 LNHDA and CDR2 SQIVND (reference sequence). The CDR3 has 16 residues. Trimming left V 4 bases short and J 0 bases short, with 13 bases between. The CDR3 loop reads CASSTTRQLAKNIQYF. In DNA, the CDR3 is TGTGCCAGTAGTACCACACGACAGTTAGCCAAAAACATTCAGTACTTC.

The rearrangement joins TRBV19 to TRBJ2-3; D is uncertain. Germline lookup yields CDR1 LNHDA and CDR2 SQIVND (reference sequence). With 4 bases removed from V and 0 bases from J, the gap between germline ends came to 11 bases. CDR3 length: 15 amino acids. CDR3 nucleotides: TGTGCCAGTAGTAGTGCAGGCATTAGCACAGATACGCAGTATTTT. It encodes CASSSAGISTDTQYF.

This clone was seen a single time. The J gene is TRBJ2-1, the V gene TRBV6-5; 7 bases line up with TRBD1. The CDR3 extends over 13 amino acids. Germline V CDR1 and CDR2: MNHEY, SVGAGI. J gave up 7 bases and V 4 bases, and 4 bases lay outside the gene matches. CDR3 protein: CASSSGQYNEQFF. DNA of the CDR3: TGTGCCAGCAGTTCGGGACAGTATAATGAGCAGTTCTTC.

The V gene is TRBV7-7, the J gene TRBJ2-1, with D unclear. Trimming stripped 1 base from V and 3 bases from J, with 4 bases between. Germline CDR1 SSHAT, CDR2 FNYEAQ (reference sequence). This CDR3 has 13 residues. The CDR3 coding sequence is TGTGCCAGCAGCTTAGACAGCTACAATGAGCAGTTCTTC. It yields the protein CASSLDSYNEQFF.

The chain has TRBV9 and TRBJ2-1; TRBD2 agrees at 7 bases. Germline CDR1 SGDLS, CDR2 YYNGEE. V shed 0 bases, J shed 9 bases, and the junction held 15 bases outside the gene matches. The CDR3 has 17 residues. CDR3 amino acids: CASSVVGPAGMVGEQFF. The CDR3 nucleotides are TGTGCCAGCAGCGTAGTAGGACCAGCGGGGATGGTAGGTGAGCAGTTCTTC. The full variable domain, its missing parts supplied by reference TRBV9 and TRBJ2-1, is DSGVTQTPKHLITATGQRVTLRCSPRSGDLSVYWYQQSLDQGLQFLIQYYNGEERAKGNILERFSAQQFPDLHSELNLSSLELGDSALYFCASSVVGPAGMVGEQFFGPGTRLTVL.

This chain uses TRBV30 with TRBJ2-2; the D gene is possibly TRBD1 (6 bases). Trimming stripped 3 bases from V and 1 base from J, with 6 bases between. Looked up from germline, CDR1 is GTSNPN and CDR2 is SVGIG (reference sequence). The CDR3 extends over 13 amino acids. The CDR3 protein is CAWRTGNTGELFF. The CDR3, as DNA: TGTGCCTGGAGGACAGGGAACACCGGGGAGCTGTTTTTT.

V and J are TRBV5-4 and TRBJ1-2; D may be TRBD1 (6 bases). CDR1 and CDR2 from the germline V gene are SGHNT and YYREEE (reference sequence). The CDR3 has 16 residues. V lost 4 bases and J 5 bases, leaving 21 bases between the germline ends. CDR3 loop: CASSPGEGGIRYGYTF. The CDR3 DNA sequence: TGTGCCAGCAGCCCCGGGGAGGGGGGGATCCGATATGGCTACACCTTC.

This clone came up once. The chain links TRBV2 to TRBJ1-1; 10 bases agree with TRBD1. V was clipped by 3 bases and J by 3 bases; unmatched bases: 1. The length of the CDR3 is 14 residues. The germline V gene encodes CDR1 SNHLY and CDR2 FYNNEI. CDR3 bases: TGTGCCAGCAGTGACGGACAGGGGGACACTGAAGCTTTCTTT. This sequence encodes CASSDGQGDTEAFF.

This chain links TRBV6-1 with TRBJ1-1; D gene uncertain. The germline V and J ends were trimmed by 4 bases and 4 bases, with 10 bases remaining between them. This CDR3 is built from 13 residues. Germline assignment: CDR1 MNHNS and CDR2 SASEGT. The CDR3 spells CASSVGVSTEAFF. The CDR3 DNA reads as TGTGCCAGCAGTGTCGGGGTTAGCACTGAAGCTTTCTTT.